The 23 T cell receptor beta chains listed next were all sequenced from one sample in a study of T cell responses to AZD1222 COVID-19 vaccine (dated by TCRdb to about 2021). Library prep was done by the immunoSEQ multiplex PCR assay. The clones in this table, taken by TCRdb from immuneACCESS, are in-frame only. Not every clone is retained; where verified, under half of the shortfall comes from an unresolved V gene, and the cause of the rest is unknown. The sample table shows fewer than 90,000 clones, and approximately 90% are seen once. Of the sample, roughly 12% falls within the top ten clones. What the time point label conveys for this sample: about 28 days (+/-7) after the second vaccine dose. The sample in question was peripheral blood, obtained 28 days after the second AZD1222 dose. The receptors derive from an adult who received the AZD1222 COVID-19 vaccine.

The J gene is TRBJ1-1, the V gene TRBV3-1 (or the pseudogene TRBV3-2); D not certain. Germline V lookup: CDR1 LGHDT, CDR2 YNNKEL (reference sequence). V lost 4 bases and J lost 3, with 9 bases in between. CDR3 length equals 13 residues. The CDR3: CASSRGLDTEAFF. The CDR3 nucleotides read TGTGCCAGCAGCCGAGGTTTGGACACTGAAGCTTTCTTT.

The chain carries TRBV6-5 and TRBJ2-1, with 10 bases fitting TRBD1. This CDR3 has 15 amino acids. Germline assignment: CDR1 MNHEY and CDR2 SVGAGI. V lost 6 bases to trimming and J lost 1 base; unmatched junction nucleotides: 3. In DNA, the CDR3 is TGTGCCAGCAGGACGGGACAGGGGTCCTACAATGAGCAGTTCTTC. Its translation: CASRTGQGSYNEQFF.

The CDR3 DNA follows: TGTGCCAGCAGTTTATTCAACGGGGCCGATCAGCCCCAGCATTTT. Translated: CASSLFNGADQPQHF. This chain links TRBV27 with TRBJ1-5; D perhaps matches TRBD1 (5 bases). Germline CDR1 MNHEY, CDR2 SMNVEV (reference sequence). V was pared by 1 base and J by 5 bases, with 12 bases between. The CDR3 has 15 residues.

The rearrangement links TRBV30 to TRBJ1-1; D unclear. This CDR3 is built from 11 residues. Germline CDR1 reads GTSNPN; CDR2 reads SVGIG (reference sequence). The V end was cut by 2 bases, the J end by 5 bases, with 6 bases between. The CDR3 coding sequence is TGTGCCTGGAGTTTTGGGACTGAAGCTTTCTTT. The encoded protein is CAWSFGTEAFF.

The J gene is TRBJ2-7, the V gene TRBV13; tentatively, D is TRBD1 (5 bases). CDR3 length: 13 amino acids. V was clipped by 2 bases and J by 3 bases, with 8 bases between them. Germline assignment: CDR1 PRHDT and CDR2 FYEKMQ (reference sequence). The CDR3 bases are TGTGCCAGCAGCTTACCGGACAACTACGAGCAGTACTTC. Encoded protein: CASSLPDNYEQYF.

A single count supports this clone. The chain recombines TRBV28 with TRBJ2-1; D perhaps matches TRBD2 (6 bases). V was clipped by 6 bases and J by 8 bases, with 17 bases between them. This CDR3 is 14 amino acids long. Germline-derived CDR1 and CDR2 are MDHEN and SYDVKM. Here the CDR3 reads CASSRGRWGDEQFF. DNA for the CDR3: TGTGCCAGCAGCCGGGGGAGATGGGGCGATGAGCAGTTCTTC.

The V and J genes are TRBV25-1 and TRBJ1-1; D call uncertain. Germline V gives CDR1 MGHDK, CDR2 SYGVNS. Trimming removed 3 bases at V and 6 bases at J, with 8 bases between. The CDR3 consists of 12 residues. CDR3 loop: CASSDRGSEAFF. The CDR3 nucleotides read TGTGCCAGCAGTGATCGTGGGTCTGAAGCTTTCTTT. Filled out from reference TRBV25-1 and TRBJ1-1, the complete variable domain reads EADIYQTPRYLVIGTGKKITLECSQTMGHDKMYWYQQDPGMELHLIHYSYGVNSTEKGDLSSESTVSRIRTEHFPLTLESARPSHTSQYLCASSDRGSEAFFGQGTRLTVV.

The chain is built from TRBV9 and TRBJ2-5, with D perhaps matching TRBD2 (5 bases). Germline CDR1 is SGDLS and CDR2 is YYNGEE. The CDR3 consists of 14 residues. Between the trimmed V and J ends, which lost 3 bases and 5 bases, there was a span of 14 bases. The CDR3 region is CASSATRGPETQYF. The CDR3 DNA reads as TGTGCCAGCAGCGCCACCCGAGGGCCGGAGACCCAGTACTTC.

The chain employs TRBV18 and TRBJ1-1; no definite D call. The germline V gene has CDR1 KGHSH and CDR2 LQKENI. This CDR3 is 14 amino acids long. Between the trimmed V and J ends, which lost 0 bases and 10 bases, there was a span of 15 bases. CDR3: CASSPPLTQVPAFF. CDR3 sequence (DNA): TGTGCCAGCTCACCACCGTTGACGCAGGTTCCAGCTTTCTTT. Full variable domain (rest looked up from reference TRBV18 and TRBJ1-1): NAGVMQNPRHLVRRRGQEARLRCSPMKGHSHVYWYRQLPEEGLKFMVYLQKENIIDESGMPKERFSAEFPKEGPSILRIQQVVRGDSAAYFCASSPPLTQVPAFFGQGTRLTVV.

V and J are TRBV4-1 and TRBJ1-3; 7 positions match TRBD1. There are 15 residues in the CDR3. The ends lost 4 bases at V and 0 bases at J; junction bases unmatched: 3. The V gene's germline CDR1 is MGHRA and CDR2 YSYEKL. The CDR3 nucleotides read TGCGCCAGCAGCCTTGACAGGGACTCTGGAAACACCATATATTTT. It translates to CASSLDRDSGNTIYF.

The chain uses TRBV19 and TRBJ1-3; 7 positions match TRBD1. Per germline, CDR1 LNHDA and CDR2 SQIVND (reference sequence). The CDR3 runs to 15 residues. With V trimmed by 3 bases and J by 0 bases, 2 bases remained unmatched. The CDR3: CASSMDRYSGNTIYF. The CDR3 DNA is TGTGCCAGTAGTATGGACAGGTACTCTGGAAACACCATATATTTT.

The CDR3 here is CATRGASGSVNTGELFF. The CDR3 region has the DNA TGTGCCACCCGGGGGGCTAGCGGGAGTGTCAACACCGGGGAGCTGTTTTTT. V and J are TRBV15 and TRBJ2-2; 10 positions match TRBD2. Trimming removed 8 bases from V and 2 bases from J; junction bases left unmatched: 11. This CDR3 has 17 amino acids. CDR1 and CDR2 (germline): LNHNV, YYDKDF (reference sequence).

CDR3: CASSPRRSNQPQHF. The CDR3 DNA sequence: TGTGCCAGCAGTCCCCGACGGAGCAATCAGCCCCAGCATTTT. This sequence joins TRBV6-5 and TRBJ1-5, with D hard to call. The V gene lost 5 bases and the J gene lost 1 base, with 9 bases spanning the gap. CDR3 length equals 14 residues. The germline V gene encodes CDR1 MNHEY and CDR2 SVGAGI.

The V call is TRBV28, the J call TRBJ2-7, with 7 bases identical to TRBD2. This CDR3 is built from 14 residues. Trimming took 6 bases from V and 5 from J; bases not matched to a gene: 10. Germline CDR1 reads MDHEN; CDR2 reads SYDVKM. CDR3 in DNA: TGTGCCAGCAGCCCGTGGGGGGGGACGAACGAGCAGTACTTC. This gives the protein CASSPWGGTNEQYF.

This chain links TRBV28 with TRBJ1-5; a weak D match, TRBD1 (5 bases). V lost 6 bases and J 2 bases, leaving 14 bases between the germline ends. The CDR3 sequence is 15 residues long. Germline V gives CDR1 MDHEN, CDR2 SYDVKM. In nucleotides, the CDR3 is TGTGCCAGCAGGAGCGGCAGGGCGGGCAATCAGCCCCAGCATTTT. Amino acids: CASRSGRAGNQPQHF.

The chain links TRBV7-3 to TRBJ1-2, with TRBD1 as a possible D gene (5 bases). CDR1 and CDR2 from the germline V gene are SGHTA and FQGTGA. This CDR3 contains 13 residues. V was pared by 5 bases and J by 6 bases, with 13 bases between. CDR3 amino acids: CASSRRGGNGYTF. CDR3 nucleotide sequence: TGTGCCAGCAGCCGTCGTGGGGGTAATGGCTACACCTTC. The variable domain in full, completed from reference TRBV7-3 and TRBJ1-2, reads GAGVSQTPSNKVTEKGKYVELRCDPISGHTALYWYRQSLGQGPEFLIYFQGTGAADDSGLPNDRFFAVRPEGSVSTLKIQRTERGDSAVYLCASSRRGGNGYTFGSGTRLTVV.

J is TRBJ1-2 and V is TRBV19, with no clear D. Trimming shortened V by 3 bases and J by 4 bases, and 15 bases separated the two germline ends. CDR3 length equals 15 residues. CDR1 and CDR2 (germline): LNHDA, SQIVND (reference sequence). For the CDR3, the DNA is TGTGCCAGTAGTATTCGTGTCCCAGTCGCCTATGGCTACACCTTC. Its translation: CASSIRVPVAYGYTF.

J is TRBJ1-2 and V is TRBV24-1; D not resolved. Germline V gene sequence: CDR1 KGHDR, CDR2 SFDVKD. V was trimmed by 6 bases and J by 2 bases, leaving 15 bases between them. This CDR3 is built from 15 residues. The CDR3 region is CATSSGRFGNYGYTF. CDR3 in DNA: TGTGCCACCAGTTCCGGGAGGTTCGGAAACTATGGCTACACCTTC.

This chain connects TRBV3-1 (or the pseudogene TRBV3-2) to TRBJ2-7, with D uncertain. V shed 4 bases and J shed 5 bases, with 15 bases lying between them. Germline loops: CDR1 LGHDT, CDR2 YNNKEL (reference sequence). The CDR3 has 14 residues. DNA of the CDR3: TGTGCCAGCAGCCCCGTGATAGGGTCCCACGAGCAGTACTTC. This sequence encodes CASSPVIGSHEQYF.

The rearrangement uses TRBV10-3 and TRBJ1-2; D gene unclear. This CDR3 spans 14 amino acids. Germline CDR1 reads ENHRY; CDR2 reads SYGVKD. Trimming cost V 0 bases and J 1 base, with 6 bases left between them. The CDR3 protein is CAISESEYNYGYTF. The CDR3 nucleotides read TGTGCCATCAGTGAGTCGGAGTATAACTATGGCTACACCTTC.

The chain links TRBV7-6 to TRBJ1-2, with D uncertain. The CDR3 consists of 13 residues. In germline, CDR1 is SGHVS, CDR2 FNYEAQ. V was clipped by 1 base and J by 8 bases, with 11 bases between them. CDR3 sequence (DNA): TGTGCCAGCAGCTTAGGTGGGATTTACGGCTACACCTTC. Protein: CASSLGGIYGYTF. The full variable domain, its missing parts supplied by reference TRBV7-6 and TRBJ1-2, is GAGVSQSPRYKVTKRGQDVALRCDPISGHVSLYWYRQALGQGPEFLTYFNYEAQQDKSGLPNDRFSAERPEGSISTLTIQRTEQRDSAMYRCASSLGGIYGYTFGSGTRLTVV.

The V and J genes are TRBV14 and TRBJ1-1; D call uncertain. V shed 3 bases and J shed 0 bases, with 5 bases lying between them. The CDR3 is 13 amino acids. Germline V lookup: CDR1 SGHDN, CDR2 FVKESK. The CDR3 DNA reads as TGTGCCAGCAGCCAGTACATGAACACTGAAGCTTTCTTT. Translating it yields CASSQYMNTEAFF.

J is TRBJ2-5 and V is TRBV5-4; possible D gene TRBD1, 5 bases. Germline CDR1 SGHNT, CDR2 YYREEE (reference sequence). V was clipped by 0 bases and J by 1 base, with 7 bases between them. The CDR3 extends over 14 amino acids. The CDR3 spells CASSLATAQETQYF. CDR3 bases: TGTGCCAGCAGCTTGGCGACAGCCCAAGAGACCCAGTACTTC.